This T cell receptor (beta chain) is from a study of shared clonotypes between healthy human individuals. Each replicate PCR on the sorted subsets used roughly 200 ng DNA (around 30,000 T cell genomes). Only in-frame clones appear in the TCRdb table, and some are missing; sequencing was by immunoSEQ multiplex PCR. The sample has about 750,000 clones; almost 95% are singletons. Naive-designated CD8 cells lacked CD45RO, were positively enriched for CCR7, and omitted terminally differentiated effector memory CD45RA+ cells. Healthy HIV-negative adults with no recent acute infections or vaccinations were recruited as donors. CDR3 length: 15 residues. The germline V gene has CDR1 PRHDT and CDR2 FYEKMQ (reference sequence). Trimming left V 2 bases short and J 4 bases short, with 14 bases between.

The sequencing input was naive CD8+ T cells sorted from blood. V gene TRBV13 combines with J gene TRBJ1-2; perhaps TRBD1 as D (6 bases). The clonotype was recovered from a man aged 25-45 years in good health. The CDR3 loop reads CASSLKGTILYGYTF. The CDR3 DNA follows: TGTGCCAGCAGCTTAAAAGGGACAATCCTCTATGGCTACACCTTC.